A selection of T cell receptor beta chains follows, all from one sample in a study of blood T cell repertoires in COVID-19. Profiled with immunoSEQ multiplex PCR; TCRdb holds only in-frame clones, not every one. Altogether 150,000 to 200,000 clones are present, about 86% being singletons, with the ten largest covering about 9.7%. The specimen sequenced was peripheral blood. The receptor source for this set is a man aged 45-60 years with active or convalescent COVID-19. Each CDR3 is given with its conserved first and last residue. Fields, in order: clone size, J gene, D gene, V gene, CDR3 protein, CDR3 DNA. D genes are given only for firm matches. Part of the rows lack a size; the others show once, few, many or a class for expanded clones.

NA,TRBJ1-2,NA,TRBV29-1,CSVEKRQTNYGYTF,TGCAGCGTTGAAAAACGACAGACTAACTATGGCTACACCTTC
once,TRBJ1-5,NA,TRBV12-1,CASSFAGQGRNQPQHF,TGTGCCAGCAGCTTCGCCGGACAGGGTAGGAATCAGCCCCAGCATTTT
once,TRBJ2-7,NA,TRBV3-1/TRBV3-2,CASSPPQGRYEQYF,TGTGCCAGCAGCCCTCCACAGGGACGCTACGAGCAGTACTTC
NA,TRBJ2-2,TRBD1,TRBV18,CASSPVTGRTGELFF,TGTGCCAGCTCACCTGTGACAGGGCGAACCGGGGAGCTGTTTTTT
NA,TRBJ2-1,TRBD2,TRBV5-1,CASRMGGLAYNEQFF,TGCGCCAGCAGAATGGGGGGGTTGGCCTACAATGAGCAGTTCTTC
once,TRBJ1-5,TRBD1,TRBV24-1,CATSGDRLWNQPQHF,TGTGCCACCAGTGGGGACAGGCTCTGGAATCAGCCCCAGCATTTT
NA,TRBJ2-7,NA,TRBV5-4,CASRRYGLYEQYF,TGTGCCAGTAGGAGATATGGGTTATACGAGCAGTACTTC
NA,TRBJ1-2,NA,TRBV30,CAWSQAYFNYGYTF,TGTGCCTGGAGTCAGGCTTATTTTAACTATGGCTACACCTTC
NA,TRBJ2-2,TRBD1,TRBV5-4,CASSSGTENTGELFF,TGTGCCAGCAGCTCCGGGACAGAAAACACCGGGGAGCTGTTTTTT
NA,TRBJ1-6,TRBD1,TRBV6-1,CASSEDRVITSSYNSPLHF,TGTGCCAGCAGTGAGGACAGGGTAATCACTAGCTCCTATAATTCACCCCTCCACTTT
NA,TRBJ1-2,TRBD1,TRBV6-5,CASSYGDSLSNYGYTF,TGTGCCAGCAGTTACGGGGACAGCCTCTCTAACTATGGCTACACCTTC
NA,TRBJ2-7,TRBD2,TRBV5-4,CASSLGLANYEQYF,TGTGCCAGCAGCTTGGGACTAGCGAACTACGAGCAGTACTTC
NA,TRBJ2-2,NA,TRBV30,CALEVGRQWAGELFF,TGTGCGCTGGAGGTAGGGCGGCAGTGGGCCGGGGAGCTGTTTTTT
NA,TRBJ1-3,TRBD1,TRBV6-6,CASNNRGLGNTIYF,TGTGCCAGCAACAACAGGGGGCTTGGAAACACCATATATTTT
once,TRBJ1-5,TRBD1,TRBV10-1,CASSSGTGYQPQHF,TGCGCCAGCAGTTCCGGGACAGGGTATCAGCCCCAGCATTTT
NA,TRBJ2-5,TRBD1,TRBV6-2/TRBV6-3,CASSLTGPAIIQYF,TGTGCCAGCAGTTTGACAGGGCCCGCTATCATCCAGTACTTC
NA,TRBJ1-1,NA,TRBV6-5,CASGNRVGGSTEAFF,TGTGCCAGCGGGAACAGGGTCGGGGGGAGCACTGAAGCTTTCTTT
NA,TRBJ2-2,NA,TRBV7-9,CASTFGVANTGELFF,TGTGCCAGCACTTTCGGGGTCGCGAACACCGGGGAGCTGTTTTTT
NA,TRBJ2-1,NA,TRBV10-1,CASSGEDDPYNEQFF,TGCGCCAGCAGTGGGGAGGACGACCCCTACAATGAGCAGTTCTTC
NA,TRBJ2-3,TRBD2,TRBV7-6,CASSLGGTTKDTQYF,TGTGCCAGCAGCTTGGGGGGGACTACTAAGGATACGCAGTATTTT
NA,TRBJ1-2,NA,TRBV2,CASMYHETEVVGYTF,TGTGCCAGCATGTATCATGAGACAGAGGTTGTCGGCTACACCTTC
NA,TRBJ1-2,NA,TRBV15,CATSRGGNSYGYTF,TGTGCCACCAGCAGGGGGGGTAATTCCTATGGCTACACCTTC
NA,TRBJ2-2,NA,TRBV9,CASSALADTGELFF,TGTGCCAGCAGCGCCTTAGCGGACACCGGGGAGCTGTTTTTT
NA,TRBJ2-7,NA,TRBV6-5,CASSPRDRGEQYF,TGTGCCAGCAGTCCCAGAGACCGGGGCGAGCAGTACTTC
NA,TRBJ2-2,TRBD2,TRBV3-1/TRBV3-2,CASRRGGSPNTGELFF,TGTGCCAGCAGACGGGGGGGGAGCCCGAACACCGGGGAGCTGTTTTTT
NA,TRBJ1-3,NA,TRBV5-1,CASRGTAGNTIYF,TGCGCCAGCCGGGGGACGGCTGGAAACACCATATATTTT
NA,TRBJ2-7,NA,TRBV9,CASSPRGRTSSYEQYF,TGTGCCAGCAGCCCCAGAGGAAGAACAAGCTCCTACGAGCAGTACTTC
NA,TRBJ1-1,NA,TRBV5-1,CASSLTGHTRGGGEAFF,TGCGCCAGCAGCTTGACTGGTCATACCCGGGGAGGTGGAGAAGCTTTCTTT
NA,TRBJ2-7,NA,TRBV5-1,CASSLALTGYSYEQYF,TGCGCCAGCAGCTTGGCCCTGACAGGCTACTCCTACGAGCAGTACTTC
NA,TRBJ1-1,TRBD1,TRBV5-4,CASSSNRGLNTEAFF,TGTGCCAGCAGCTCGAACAGGGGTCTGAACACTGAAGCTTTCTTT
NA,TRBJ2-7,TRBD1,TRBV7-2,CASSPRQGSYEQYF,TGTGCCAGCAGCCCCCGACAGGGTTCCTACGAGCAGTACTTC
NA,TRBJ2-1,NA,TRBV7-9,CASSPLGALRENEQFF,TGTGCCAGCAGCCCCTTGGGGGCCCTAAGAGAAAATGAGCAGTTCTTC
NA,TRBJ2-7,TRBD1,TRBV5-6,CASSGQVPYEQYF,TGTGCCAGCAGCGGACAGGTTCCCTACGAGCAGTACTTC
NA,TRBJ1-4,TRBD1,TRBV6-5,CASSQRQGGNEKLFF,TGTGCCAGCAGTCAAAGACAGGGTGGTAATGAAAAACTGTTTTTT
once,TRBJ1-5,NA,TRBV28,CASSLFGGANQPQHF,TGTGCCAGCAGTTTATTCGGCGGGGCCAATCAGCCCCAGCATTTT
NA,TRBJ2-6,TRBD1,TRBV18,CASSPTGGSGANVLTF,TGTGCCAGCTCACCGACAGGGGGCTCTGGGGCCAACGTCCTGACTTTC
NA,TRBJ1-1,NA,TRBV2,CASARGREGTEAFF,TGTGCCAGCGCGCGGGGCCGGGAGGGCACTGAAGCTTTCTTT
NA,TRBJ2-5,NA,TRBV12-3/TRBV12-4,CASTRGRGETQYF,TGTGCCAGCACCCGGGGCAGGGGAGAGACCCAGTACTTC